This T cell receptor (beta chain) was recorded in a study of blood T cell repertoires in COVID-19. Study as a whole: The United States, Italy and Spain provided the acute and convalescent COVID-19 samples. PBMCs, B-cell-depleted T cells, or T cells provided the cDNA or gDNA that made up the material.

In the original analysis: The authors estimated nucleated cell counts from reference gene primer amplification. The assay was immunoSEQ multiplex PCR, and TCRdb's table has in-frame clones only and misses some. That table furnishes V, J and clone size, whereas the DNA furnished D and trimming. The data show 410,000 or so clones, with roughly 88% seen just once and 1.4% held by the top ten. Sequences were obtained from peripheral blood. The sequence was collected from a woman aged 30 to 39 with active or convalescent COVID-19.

CDR3 residues: CASSSAGGISEAFF. CDR3 DNA: TGCGCCAGCAGCTCGGCAGGGGGTATTTCTGAAGCTTTCTTT. The chain carries TRBV5-1 and TRBJ1-1; 7 positions agree with TRBD1. Germline V gives CDR1 SGHRS, CDR2 YFSETQ. The trim removed 3 bases at V and 6 bases at J, leaving 8 bases unmatched. This CDR3 is built from 14 residues.